This T cell receptor beta chain comes out of a study of sequential checkpoint blockade in melanoma. As for treatment: randomized to nivolumab then ipilimumab (arm A) or the reverse (arm B). In its sample, this clone was seen a few times. Some clones are missing from TCRdb's copy, which holds only in-frame ones; the method was immunoSEQ multiplex PCR. There are 20,000 to 25,000 clones in the sample; around 25% occur only once, and 5.5% to 7.5% lies in the top ten. Between the trimmed V and J ends, which lost 1 base and 2 bases, there was a span of 12 bases. This CDR3 is built from 15 residues. In germline, CDR1 is MGHRA, CDR2 YSYEKL.

The receptor comes from a human donor with melanoma. The chain recombines TRBV4-1 with TRBJ2-7; D may be TRBD2 (6 bases). Material: tumor tissue (inferred from file names), obtained from a patient given nivolumab and ipilimumab in sequence. The CDR3 region is CASSQGAGPTYEQYF. The CDR3 DNA is TGCGCCAGCAGCCAAGGGGCGGGGCCGACCTACGAGCAGTACTTC.